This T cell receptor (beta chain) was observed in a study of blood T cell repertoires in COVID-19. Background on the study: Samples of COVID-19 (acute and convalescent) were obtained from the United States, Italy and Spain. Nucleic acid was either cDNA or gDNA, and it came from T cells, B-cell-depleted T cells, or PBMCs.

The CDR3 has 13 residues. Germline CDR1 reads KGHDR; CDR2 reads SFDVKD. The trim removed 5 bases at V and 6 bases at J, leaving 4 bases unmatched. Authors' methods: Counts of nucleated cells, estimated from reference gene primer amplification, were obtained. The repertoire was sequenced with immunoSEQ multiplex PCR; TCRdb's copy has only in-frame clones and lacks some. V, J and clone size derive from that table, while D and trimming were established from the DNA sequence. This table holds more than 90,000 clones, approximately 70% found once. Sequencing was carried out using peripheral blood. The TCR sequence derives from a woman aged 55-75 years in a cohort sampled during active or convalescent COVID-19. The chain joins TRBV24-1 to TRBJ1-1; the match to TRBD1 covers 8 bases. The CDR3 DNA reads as TGTGCCACCAGTGGACAGGGGTTGGCTGAAGCTTTCTTT. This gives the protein CATSGQGLAEAFF.